The 20 T cell receptor beta chains below come from one sample, sequenced in a study of cytomegalovirus exposure and HLA in healthy donors. A multiplex PCR was run with 60 Vbeta primers and 13 Jbeta primers. Libraries were prepared by immunoSEQ multiplex PCR; TCRdb keeps only in-frame clonotypes and omits some of them. The sample consists of 100,000 to 150,000 clones, around four fifths of them appearing once. The specimen sequenced was PBMCs. These receptors were taken from a man aged 35 to 55 in good health and CMV-seronegative.

The chain joins TRBV4-3 to TRBJ2-7; weak D call: TRBD2 (6 bases). This CDR3 is 14 amino acids long. Germline V gives CDR1 LGHNA, CDR2 YSLEER. V was cut by 1 base and J by 4 bases, with 11 bases left in between. CDR3 region: CASSQGRGGYEQYF. For the CDR3, the DNA is TGCGCCAGCAGCCAAGGGCGGGGAGGTTACGAGCAGTACTTC.

The rearrangement joins TRBV7-9 to TRBJ2-5; D gene unclear. Germline V gene sequence: CDR1 SEHNR, CDR2 FQNEAQ (reference sequence). This CDR3 region has 12 residues. Trimming pared 8 bases from V and 5 bases from J, leaving 12 bases between. CDR3 in amino acids: CASGVVGETQYF. The CDR3 nucleotides are TGTGCCAGCGGAGTAGTGGGTGAGACCCAGTACTTC. The complete variable domain, with remaining parts taken from reference TRBV7-9 and TRBJ2-5, reads DTGVSQNPRHKITKRGQNVTFRCDPISEHNRLYWYRQTLGQGPEFLTYFQNEAQLEKSRLLSDRFSAERPKGSFSTLEIQRTEQGDSAMYLCASGVVGETQYFGPGTRLLVL.

The chain is built from TRBV5-1 and TRBJ2-5; D is possibly TRBD1 (6 bases). Matching the DNA end better, TRBJ2-7 makes the J call doubtful. Germline CDR1 reads SGHRS; CDR2 reads YFSETQ. The CDR3 runs 14 residues. The CDR3 loop reads CASSSGHPSYEQYF. The DNA of the CDR3 is TGCGCCAGCAGCTCGGGACACCCCTCCTACGAGCAGTACTTC.

The chain employs TRBV6-6 and TRBJ2-7; TRBD2 matches at 8 bases. Trimming removed 5 bases from V and 3 bases from J; junction bases left unmatched: 9. The germline V gene has CDR1 MNHNY and CDR2 SVGAGI (reference sequence). The CDR3 covers 15 residues. CDR3 sequence reads: CASSNSGGNLYEQYF. The CDR3 DNA is TGTGCCAGCAGTAACAGCGGGGGTAACCTCTACGAGCAGTACTTC.

The chain is built from TRBV9 and TRBJ1-3, with TRBD1 as a possible D gene (5 bases). There are 15 residues in the CDR3. CDR1 SGDLS and CDR2 YYNGEE come from the germline V gene. V was shortened by 3 bases and J by 0 bases, with 10 bases between the two germline ends. CDR3 amino acids: CASSAGGGSGNTIYF. CDR3 sequence (DNA): TGTGCCAGCAGCGCTGGGGGGGGCTCTGGAAACACCATATATTTT. Full variable domain (remainder filled in from reference TRBV9 and TRBJ1-3): DSGVTQTPKHLITATGQRVTLRCSPRSGDLSVYWYQQSLDQGLQFLIQYYNGEERAKGNILERFSAQQFPDLHSELNLSSLELGDSALYFCASSAGGGSGNTIYFGEGSWLTVV.

CDR3 in DNA: TGCGCCAGCAGCTCCGGCGGGGCCTATAATTCACCCCTCCACTTT. Amino acids: CASSSGGAYNSPLHF. J is TRBJ1-6 and V is TRBV5-1; the D is unclear. The germline CDR1 and CDR2 sequences are SGHRS and YFSETQ. The length of the CDR3 is 15 residues. V lost 3 bases, J lost 2 bases, and 9 bases lay in between.

The V call is TRBV6-5, the J call TRBJ2-7; 9 nucleotides match TRBD2. The germline V gene has CDR1 MNHEY and CDR2 SVGAGI. J gave up 5 bases and V 5 bases, and 4 bases lay outside the gene matches. The CDR3 runs 13 residues. The CDR3 is CASSKRGADEQYF. The CDR3 DNA reads as TGTGCCAGCAGTAAGCGGGGGGCGGACGAGCAGTACTTC.

The chain couples TRBV4-1 to TRBJ1-6; 7 nucleotides align to TRBD1. This CDR3 is 14 amino acids long. The V and J ends lost 2 bases and 10 bases, in that order; junction bases with no gene match: 5. Germline V gene sequence: CDR1 MGHRA, CDR2 YSYEKL. CDR3 amino acids: CASSQPRGSSPLHF. For the CDR3, the DNA is TGCGCCAGCAGCCAACCCAGGGGGAGCTCACCCCTCCACTTT.

This chain joins TRBV14 and TRBJ1-5; D gene unclear. Trimming pared 1 base from V and 7 bases from J, leaving 8 bases between. Per germline, CDR1 SGHDN and CDR2 FVKESK. CDR3 length: 13 residues. The CDR3 DNA reads as TGTGCCAGCAGCCAAGGAGGTAAGCAGCCCCAGCATTTT. Its protein is CASSQGGKQPQHF.

The rearrangement uses TRBV14 and TRBJ2-1; D is possibly TRBD2 (5 bases). V was pared by 0 bases and J by 9 bases, with 24 bases between. Germline CDR1 and CDR2: SGHDN and FVKESK. This CDR3 is built from 18 residues. In nucleotides, the CDR3 is TGTGCCAGCAGCCAAGAAAAGAGGCGGGCAGAACAAGGCACTGAGCAGTTCTTC. Amino acids: CASSQEKRRAEQGTEQFF.

V is TRBV27 and J is TRBJ1-4, with D perhaps TRBD1 (6 bases). Deletions cut 4 bases from V and 5 bases from J, with 11 bases between. The CDR3 consists of 14 residues. Germline V CDR1 and CDR2: MNHEY, SMNVEV (reference sequence). CDR3 protein: CASSSQGRNEKLFF. CDR3 in DNA: TGTGCCAGCAGTTCACAGGGTCGGAATGAAAAACTGTTTTTT.

V usage is TRBV4-1 and J usage is TRBJ2-5, with 12 bases fitting TRBD2. Germline loops: CDR1 MGHRA, CDR2 YSYEKL. After removal of 2 bases from V and 2 bases from J, the junction contained 6 bases not matched to a gene. This CDR3 has 17 residues. The CDR3 DNA follows: TGCGCCAGCAGCCAAACCTCGACTAGCGGGGGACAAGAGACCCAGTACTTC. Its protein is CASSQTSTSGGQETQYF.

J is TRBJ1-1 and V is TRBV29-1; TRBD1 matches at 7 bases. V trimming: 4 bases; J trimming: 1 base; junction bases outside the gene matches: 3. This CDR3 spans 13 amino acids. Germline loops: CDR1 SQVTM, CDR2 ANQGSEA. This CDR3 reads CSVVDRQNTEAFF. The CDR3 nucleotides read TGCAGCGTTGTGGACAGGCAGAACACTGAAGCTTTCTTT.

The chain is built from TRBV11-2 and TRBJ2-5, with 9 nucleotides matching TRBD1. The CDR3 has 14 amino acids. Per germline, CDR1 SGHAT and CDR2 FQNNGV. The ends lost 4 bases at V and 1 base at J; junction bases unmatched: 1. CDR3 sequence (DNA): TGTGCCAGCAGCTCACAGGGGGCCCAAGAGACCCAGTACTTC. Translation gives CASSSQGAQETQYF.

J is TRBJ1-2 and V is TRBV15; the D gene is possibly TRBD1 (5 bases). Germline CDR1 LNHNV, CDR2 YYDKDF (reference sequence). The CDR3 runs to 15 residues. V lost 5 bases to trimming and J lost 5 bases, with 18 bases between them. The CDR3: CATSSQAIQVYGYTF. CDR3 sequence (DNA): TGTGCCACCAGCTCACAGGCTATTCAGGTATATGGCTACACCTTC.

The chain is built from TRBV18 and TRBJ2-3; D call uncertain. Germline V gives CDR1 KGHSH, CDR2 LQKENI. CDR3 length: 14 residues. V lost 1 base and J 2 bases, leaving 7 bases between the germline ends. CDR3 nucleotides: TGTGCCAGCTCACCACGGTCACACACAGATACGCAGTATTTT. Protein: CASSPRSHTDTQYF.

The chain has TRBV5-1 and TRBJ2-2; possible D gene TRBD1, 5 bases. CDR3 size: 15 residues. Trimming shortened V by 4 bases and J by 3 bases, and 13 bases separated the two germline ends. Germline assignment: CDR1 SGHRS and CDR2 YFSETQ. The CDR3 region is CASSNRRVDTGELFF. The CDR3 DNA follows: TGCGCCAGCAGCAACCGCAGGGTGGACACCGGGGAGCTGTTTTTT.

This clone was seen a few times. This chain uses TRBV13 with TRBJ1-6, with TRBD1 as a possible D gene (5 bases). The CDR3 sequence is 15 residues long. Germline CDR1 is PRHDT and CDR2 is FYEKMQ (reference sequence). V gave up 0 bases and J gave up 11 bases, with 14 bases separating them. CDR3 protein: CASSLGQRGGTPLHF. Here the CDR3 DNA reads TGTGCCAGCAGCTTAGGCCAACGGGGGGGGACACCCCTCCACTTT.

CDR3 protein: CASNPQGGNQPQHF. The CDR3 DNA sequence: TGTGCCAGTAACCCACAGGGAGGCAATCAGCCCCAGCATTTT. The chain couples TRBV19 to TRBJ1-5, with D tentatively TRBD1 (6 bases). The V gene lost 7 bases and the J gene lost 2 bases, with 12 bases spanning the gap. Looked up from germline, CDR1 is LNHDA and CDR2 is SQIVND (reference sequence). The CDR3 is 14 residues long.

The V call is TRBV5-8, the J call TRBJ2-4; the D gene is possibly TRBD2 (6 bases). This CDR3 has 16 amino acids. Germline-derived CDR1 and CDR2 are SGHTS and YDEGEE. The germline V and J ends were trimmed by 1 base and 7 bases, with 18 bases remaining between them. CDR3 bases: TGTGCCAGCAGCTTGCGGGAGTGGGTAGGGGAGAACATTCAGTACTTC. It is translated as CASSLREWVGENIQYF.